A selection of T cell receptor beta chains follows, all from one sample in a study of T-cell reconstitution after alpha-beta-depleted transplantation in children. Using its own MiXCR run on the PCR reads, TCRdb lists one record per CDR3 protein. Of 200,000 or so distinct CDR3 sequences listed, 6.3% were seen once; the top ten hold around 4.4%. The sequences come from PBMCs, collected before TCRalphabeta/CD19-depleted stem cell transplant. Receptor source: a girl in the first two years of life with combined immunodeficiency, due to receive a stem cell transplant. The conserved cysteine and the conserved F or W are not part of the CDR3 here.

j_call v_call cdr3_aa
TRBJ2-7 TRBV4-2 ASSQEPGVSYEQY
TRBJ2-7 TRBV15 ATSSDKTGSYEQY
TRBJ2-7 TRBV4-3 ASSQDSGPYDEQY
TRBJ2-5 TRBV5-1 ASSFLTTGKETQY
TRBJ2-3 TRBV15 ATSRDPFTWTSGTTDTQY
TRBJ1-6 TRBV28 ASYDELPIYNSPLH
TRBJ2-7 TRBV29-1 SVETSLPLTQQY
TRBJ1-1 TRBV9 ASSRTGTNTEAF
TRBJ2-7 TRBV4-1 ASSQPRPGLPGWWEQY
TRBJ2-7 TRBV5-1 ASRSSKYEQY
TRBJ2-3 TRBV29-1 SVEWLAGAKDTDTQY
TRBJ1-1 TRBV7-6 ASSSQGHQEAF
TRBJ1-6 TRBV6-2/TRBV6-3 ASSSWSGNSPLH
TRBJ1-1 TRBV6-2/TRBV6-3 ASIASTALWGTEAF
TRBJ2-1 TRBV28 ASSWANRYNEQF
TRBJ1-2 TRBV12-3/TRBV12-4 ASSFRGEGYGYT
TRBJ2-7 TRBV7-9 ASSSGLAGETYEQY
TRBJ2-7 TRBV28 ASSSQAVWEQY
TRBJ2-2 TRBV5-1 ASSLELAGAANTGELF
TRBJ2-3 TRBV11-3 ASSLDPGRKDTQY
TRBJ2-5 TRBV29-1 SVERGDVQETQY
TRBJ2-1 TRBV6-5 ASSYGYSYNEQF
TRBJ2-2 TRBV27 ASSHTGGLLNTGELF
TRBJ2-5 TRBV20-1 SARDYEAGALGETQY
TRBJ2-5 TRBV7-9 ASSFEGATQY
TRBJ1-1 TRBV20-1 SARSGTGGTEAF
TRBJ2-7 TRBV25-1 ASSVGASGVEQY
TRBJ2-7 TRBV15 ATSRDPARSYYEQY
TRBJ2-1 TRBV15 ATSRASGTYYNEQF
TRBJ1-2 TRBV19 ASSTGTDVGYT
TRBJ2-7 TRBV4-2 ASSQVRSSSYEQY
TRBJ2-2 TRBV6-1 AVREAGRPGELF
TRBJ2-1 TRBV28 ASSLEGSGAYNEQF
TRBJ2-7 TRBV12-3/TRBV12-4 ASSMGTGLSSYEQY
TRBJ1-6 TRBV7-2 ASSFTGAHSPLH
TRBJ2-1 TRBV6-2/TRBV6-3 ASSYFYNEQF
TRBJ2-1 TRBV16 ASSHSLYGAQGQF
TRBJ1-1 TRBV29-1 SVTRTSEYTEAF
TRBJ1-1 TRBV4-1 ASSQALDSINTEAF
TRBJ1-1 TRBV29-1 SVEVGRGTEAF
TRBJ2-1 TRBV7-9 ASSLIREHEQF
TRBJ2-7 TRBV5-1 ASSEGQGGSYEQY
TRBJ2-7 TRBV11-2 ASSPGKGVENYEQY
TRBJ2-7 TRBV15 ATSSTGPEQY
TRBJ2-5 TRBV20-1 SAAPPGTGRETQY
TRBJ1-3 TRBV4-3 ASSQEVTAMAGNTIY
TRBJ2-3 TRBV6-1 ASSAGRF
TRBJ2-1 TRBV29-1 SVEDRLYNEQF
TRBJ2-6 TRBV18 ASSPPTGTSGANVLT
TRBJ2-7 TRBV15 ATSPSGRTQEEQY
TRBJ1-1 TRBV25-1 ASSEGGQGAEGTEAF
TRBJ2-1 TRBV12-3/TRBV12-4 ASSGTGTYNEQF
TRBJ1-2 TRBV29-1 SVEGDYGYT
TRBJ2-2 TRBV7-2 ASRPQGAGGELF
TRBJ2-7 TRBV7-2 ASSLGPRTSGYYEQY
TRBJ2-7 TRBV12-3/TRBV12-4 ASSWWVNEQY
TRBJ2-1 TRBV12-3/TRBV12-4 ASSFGEGGYNEQF